The clone carrying this T cell receptor beta chain was seen at least ten times. Its antigen is unidentified. The data stem from a study of regulatory T cells in long-lasting Graves disease. Whole-study context: Less than 3 months of antithyroid drugs had been taken by newly diagnosed Graves' patients.

This CDR3 comprises 14 residues. Germline-derived CDR1 and CDR2 are GTSNPN and SVGIG (reference sequence). V gave up 3 bases and J gave up 6 bases; unmatched junction bases: 6. Time point indicated: newly diagnosed GD, antithyroid drugs for less than 3 months. From RNA extracted from PBMCs, the TCR library was made. Overall study results and limits: Persistent Graves' patients showed reduced TCR diversity versus newly diagnosed patients. Persistent disease samples used TRBV28, TRBJ1-2 and TRBJ2-5 preferentially. Accuracy may have suffered from the small sample size.

Both iRepertoire HTBI primers and Arm-PCR of CDR3 regions were used to build the TCR beta libraries. TCRdb processed the multiplex PCR reads anew with MiXCR; each CDR3 protein has one entry. The top ten clones hold around 14% of a sample with a few hundred thousand distinct CDR3 sequences, 20% to 25% of them seen once. This clonotype was obtained from a female donor with Graves disease. The gene calls are TRBV30 and TRBJ2-2; 8 bases match TRBD1. Sequences were derived from peripheral blood mononuclear cells (PBMCs), sampled at new diagnosis, from a patient treated with antithyroid drugs. Here the CDR3 reads CAWRETGVAGELFF. DNA for the CDR3: TGTGCCTGGAGAGAGACAGGGGTTGCCGGGGAGCTGTTTTTT.